Below, 27 T cell receptor beta chains from the same sample are listed, as sequenced in a study of blood T cell repertoires in COVID-19. Here immunoSEQ multiplex PCR was the method, and the copy in TCRdb shows in-frame clones only, minus some. This sample has 150,000 to 200,000 clones, with around 85% found just once. What was sequenced was peripheral blood. These receptors were collected from a man older than 75 with COVID-19, enrolled during active disease.

The chain has TRBV5-8 and TRBJ1-1; D is possibly TRBD1 (6 bases). V lost 3 bases to trimming and J lost 3 bases, with 18 bases between them. The germline V gene encodes CDR1 SGHTS and CDR2 YDEGEE. The CDR3 is made up of 16 amino acids. The CDR3 nucleotides are TGTGCCAGCAGCTGGGGGACAAGCCCCGAGGACACTGAAGCTTTCTTT. This codes for CASSWGTSPEDTEAFF.

This rearrangement joins TRBV3-1 (or the pseudogene TRBV3-2) to TRBJ2-5; 9 bases align to TRBD2. Trimming at V came to 8 bases and at J to 4 bases, leaving 5 bases not matched to a gene. Germline CDR1 and CDR2: LGHDT and YNNKEL (reference sequence). CDR3 length: 13 amino acids. The CDR3 spells CASGAGGGETQYF. The CDR3 DNA is TGTGCCAGCGGAGCGGGGGGAGGAGAGACCCAGTACTTC.

The chain is built from TRBV19 and TRBJ2-7; 10 bases align to TRBD1. The length of the CDR3 is 16 residues. Germline CDR1 is LNHDA and CDR2 is SQIVND (reference sequence). The ends lost 5 bases at V and 0 bases at J; junction bases unmatched: 7. The CDR3 coding sequence is TGTGCCAGTAGTCCCGGGACAGGGGCCAACTCCTACGAGCAGTACTTC. Protein: CASSPGTGANSYEQYF.

The J gene is TRBJ1-1, the V gene TRBV6-6; D is unclear. CDR1 is MNHNY and CDR2 is SVGAGI in the germline V gene (reference sequence). The V gene lost 2 bases and the J gene lost 3 bases, with 7 bases spanning the gap. The CDR3 sequence is 13 residues long. CDR3 bases: TGTGCCAGCAGTTACAGGAGAGACACTGAAGCTTTCTTT. Translation gives CASSYRRDTEAFF.

V and J are TRBV28 and TRBJ2-1; TRBD1 matches at 7 bases. Looked up from germline, CDR1 is MDHEN and CDR2 is SYDVKM. CDR3 size: 14 residues. After removal of 6 bases from V and 3 bases from J, the junction contained 5 bases not matched to a gene. CDR3 sequence: CASRPGTVYNEQFF. In nucleotides, the CDR3 is TGTGCCAGCAGGCCCGGGACAGTCTACAATGAGCAGTTCTTC.

The genes are TRBV5-6 and TRBJ1-6, with 7 bases aligning to TRBD1. Germline loops: CDR1 SGHDT, CDR2 YYEEEE. V was clipped by 3 bases and J by 10 bases; unmatched bases: 10. This CDR3 has 15 residues. CDR3 sequence reads: CASSYTGTVVSPLHF. For the CDR3, the DNA is TGTGCCAGCAGCTACACCGGGACAGTCGTCTCACCCCTCCACTTT.

V is TRBV7-2 and J is TRBJ1-2, with D unclear. This CDR3 spans 15 amino acids. The V gene's germline CDR1 is SGHTA and CDR2 FQGNSA. Deletions cut 1 base from V and 3 bases from J, with 12 bases between. CDR3 sequence reads: CASSLGYRRDYGYTF. The CDR3 DNA reads TGTGCCAGCAGCTTAGGTTACAGAAGAGACTATGGCTACACCTTC.

This chain connects TRBV5-1 to TRBJ1-2; TRBD1 matches 7 bases. Germline trimming cut 0 bases from V and 8 bases from J; bases unmatched to any gene: 10. The CDR3 sequence is 15 residues long. From germline, CDR1 is SGHRS and CDR2 YFSETQ. CDR3 sequence: CASSLVPTGPLGYTF. The DNA of the CDR3 is TGCGCCAGCAGCTTGGTACCGACAGGGCCTCTAGGCTACACCTTC.

The gene calls are TRBV11-1 and TRBJ2-3; tentatively, D is TRBD2 (6 bases). Between the trimmed V and J ends, which lost 1 base and 0 bases, there was a span of 8 bases. The CDR3 length is 15 residues. Looked up from germline, CDR1 is SGHAT and CDR2 is FQDESV (reference sequence). The CDR3 nucleotides are TGTGCCAGCAGCTTAGACGGGAGTAGCACAGATACGCAGTATTTT. Translated, it gives CASSLDGSSTDTQYF.

The gene calls are TRBV12-3 or TRBV12-4 and TRBJ1-5; D not resolved. Trimming took off 1 base at V and 5 bases at J, with 6 bases between the two ends. The CDR3 extends over 13 amino acids. CDR3: CASSLVLHQPQHF. For the CDR3, the DNA is TGTGCCAGCAGTTTAGTCCTCCATCAGCCCCAGCATTTT.

The chain joins TRBV4-1 to TRBJ2-3; a weak D match, TRBD2 (6 bases). Germline V lookup: CDR1 MGHRA, CDR2 YSYEKL. V was trimmed by 5 bases and J by 3 bases, leaving 9 bases between them. The CDR3 length is 13 residues. The CDR3 loop reads CASSKGRTDTQYF. Written as DNA, the CDR3 is TGCGCCAGCAGCAAGGGGAGGACAGATACGCAGTATTTT.

The chain has TRBV6-5 and TRBJ2-7; 8 bases agree with TRBD2. Trimming took 6 bases from V and 3 from J; bases not matched to a gene: 10. The length of the CDR3 is 15 residues. Per the germline V gene, CDR1 is MNHEY and CDR2 is SVGAGI. This chain's CDR3 is CASSASGGDIYEQYF. The CDR3 DNA sequence: TGTGCCAGCAGCGCGAGCGGGGGCGACATCTACGAGCAGTACTTC.

The chain uses TRBV9 and TRBJ1-3; no firm D call. CDR1 and CDR2 (germline): SGDLS, YYNGEE. This CDR3 spans 16 amino acids. Trimming removed 4 bases from V and 3 bases from J, with 17 bases in between. The CDR3: CASSPEIRTDGNTIYF. DNA of the CDR3: TGTGCCAGCAGCCCCGAGATCAGGACTGATGGAAACACCATATATTTT.

In DNA, the CDR3 is TGCGCCAGCAGGAACGGACAGGGTTATGGCTACACCTTC. Residues: CASRNGQGYGYTF. The rearrangement links TRBV10-2 to TRBJ1-2, with 8 bases identical to TRBD1. The germline CDR1 and CDR2 sequences are WSHSY and SAAADI. The CDR3 extends over 13 amino acids. V gave up 6 bases and J gave up 5 bases; unmatched junction bases: 5.

This clone was seen a few times. V gene TRBV7-2 combines with J gene TRBJ2-1; 9 nucleotides line up with TRBD2. CDR3 length equals 17 residues. Germline V gene lookup returns CDR1 SGHTA and CDR2 FQGNSA. Trimming took 3 bases from V and 4 from J; bases not matched to a gene: 10. CDR3 amino acids: CASSFRFSGGRYNEQFF. CDR3 coding DNA: TGTGCCAGCAGCTTCCGCTTTAGCGGGGGTAGATACAATGAGCAGTTCTTC. Variable domain in full (rest from reference TRBV7-2 and TRBJ2-1): GAGVSQSPSNKVTEKGKDVELRCDPISGHTALYWYRQSLGQGLEFLIYFQGNSAPDKSGLPSDRFSAERTGGSVSTLTIQRTQQEDSAVYLCASSFRFSGGRYNEQFFGPGTRLTVL.

This clone was counted between two and nine times. CDR3 DNA sequence: TGTGCCAGCAGCCCAAGGGGTAAAGTAGGTTCACCCCTCCACTTT. Translation gives CASSPRGKVGSPLHF. The chain links TRBV7-9 to TRBJ1-6, with a tentative D call TRBD1 (5 bases). Germline assignment: CDR1 SEHNR and CDR2 FQNEAQ (reference sequence). Trimming took 5 bases from V and 9 from J, leaving 17 bases between them. The CDR3 is 15 amino acids.

The rearrangement links TRBV4-1 to TRBJ1-4; tentatively, D is TRBD1 (6 bases). The ends were cut back, 3 bases at V and 5 bases at J, with 16 bases in the middle. The CDR3 is made up of 16 amino acids. Per germline, CDR1 MGHRA and CDR2 YSYEKL. CDR3 bases: TGCGCCAGCAGCCAGATCCTACAGGGACCCAATGAAAAACTGTTTTTT. As protein: CASSQILQGPNEKLFF.

A single count supports this clone. The V gene is TRBV3-1 (or the pseudogene TRBV3-2), the J gene TRBJ1-2; D is unresolved. The CDR3 runs 13 residues. CDR1 LGHDT and CDR2 YNNKEL come from the germline V gene (reference sequence). Trimming took off 3 bases at V and 8 bases at J, with 13 bases between the two ends. The CDR3 region has the DNA TGTGCCAGCAGCCATCTCGACTCGGGAGGCTACACCTTC. This gives the protein CASSHLDSGGYTF.

V usage is TRBV19 and J usage is TRBJ1-1, with 11 positions matching TRBD1. Germline lookup yields CDR1 LNHDA and CDR2 SQIVND (reference sequence). The CDR3 loop spans 16 amino acids. With V trimmed by 4 bases and J by 5 bases, 9 bases remained unmatched. The CDR3 bases are TGTGCCAGTAGTAACCTAGGGGGACAGGGGGAGACTGAAGCTTTCTTT. Translated, it gives CASSNLGGQGETEAFF. Full variable domain (missing parts from reference TRBV19 and TRBJ1-1): DGGITQSPKYLFRKEGQNVTLSCEQNLNHDAMYWYRQDPGQGLRLIYYSQIVNDFQKGDIAEGYSVSREKKESFPLTVTSAQKNPTAFYLCASSNLGGQGETEAFFGQGTRLTVV.

The chain couples TRBV15 to TRBJ2-7, with D perhaps matching TRBD1 (5 bases). In germline, CDR1 is LNHNV, CDR2 YYDKDF (reference sequence). Trimming took 1 base from V and 9 from J, leaving 13 bases between them. The CDR3 loop spans 13 amino acids. In DNA form, the CDR3 reads TGTGCCACCAGCAGAGGGGAAGGGCAGGGGCAGTACTTC. As protein: CATSRGEGQGQYF.

The rearrangement uses TRBV10-2 and TRBJ1-1; D remains ambiguous. The CDR3 length is 13 residues. V was shortened by 10 bases and J by 4 bases, with 16 bases between the two germline ends. Germline V gene data show CDR1 as WSHSY and CDR2 as SAAADI. The CDR3 is CATKFDTITEAFF. CDR3 nucleotides: TGCGCCACAAAATTCGACACAATCACTGAAGCTTTCTTT.

The chain combines TRBV5-1 with TRBJ2-5, with 8 positions matching TRBD2. Germline V gene sequence: CDR1 SGHRS, CDR2 YFSETQ. There are 16 residues in the CDR3. Germline trimming cut 4 bases from V and 2 bases from J; bases unmatched to any gene: 10. The CDR3 DNA reads TGCGCCAGCAGCCAAACCGGGACTAGGGGGCAAGAGACCCAGTACTTC. It translates to CASSQTGTRGQETQYF.

The gene calls are TRBV7-9 and TRBJ1-4, with a possible D match to TRBD1 (6 bases). The CDR3 contains 15 residues. V shed 1 base and J shed 3 bases, with 9 bases lying between them. Germline lookup yields CDR1 SEHNR and CDR2 FQNEAQ (reference sequence). CDR3 DNA: TGTGCCAGCAGCTTAGAGGGACAAGCTAATGAAAAACTGTTTTTT. Its protein product is CASSLEGQANEKLFF.

The chain employs TRBV27 and TRBJ1-6, with TRBD1 as a possible D gene (6 bases). This CDR3 region has 14 residues. The ends were cut back, 5 bases at V and 3 bases at J, with 8 bases in the middle. In germline, CDR1 is MNHEY, CDR2 SMNVEV (reference sequence). The CDR3 sequence is CASSQDSYNSPLHF. The DNA for the CDR3 is TGTGCCAGCAGTCAGGACAGCTATAATTCACCCCTCCACTTT.

This chain uses TRBV5-1 with TRBJ2-7; 11 nucleotides align to TRBD2. V was clipped by 4 bases and J by 0 bases; unmatched bases: 3. Germline CDR1 is SGHRS and CDR2 is YFSETQ. The CDR3 covers 15 residues. In nucleotides, the CDR3 is TGCGCCAGCAGCCAGGGACTAGCGGTCTCCTACGAGCAGTACTTC. Amino acids: CASSQGLAVSYEQYF. Looking up the rest from reference TRBV5-1 and TRBJ2-7 gives the full variable domain: KAGVTQTPRYLIKTRGQQVTLSCSPISGHRSVSWYQQTPGQGLQFLFEYFSETQRNKGNFPGRFSGRQFSNSRSEMNVSTLELGDSALYLCASSQGLAVSYEQYFGPGTRLTVT.

This clone was counted ten times or more. This chain's CDR3 is CASSLASQGAYEQYF. CDR3 bases: TGTGCCAGCAGCTTAGCGTCCCAGGGGGCCTACGAGCAGTACTTC. The chain has TRBV7-2 and TRBJ2-7, with 7 nucleotides matching TRBD1. The CDR3 runs to 15 residues. The ends lost 0 bases at V and 2 bases at J; junction bases unmatched: 4. Germline lookup yields CDR1 SGHTA and CDR2 FQGNSA.

This clone has a handful of counts. This chain connects TRBV9 to TRBJ2-7, with TRBD2 as a possible D gene (5 bases). Germline V gene sequence: CDR1 SGDLS, CDR2 YYNGEE. V was clipped by 0 bases and J by 2 bases, with 12 bases between them. This CDR3 region has 15 residues. CDR3 amino acids: CASSVEEAPAYEQYF. The CDR3 DNA is TGTGCCAGCAGCGTAGAGGAGGCACCCGCCTACGAGCAGTACTTC.